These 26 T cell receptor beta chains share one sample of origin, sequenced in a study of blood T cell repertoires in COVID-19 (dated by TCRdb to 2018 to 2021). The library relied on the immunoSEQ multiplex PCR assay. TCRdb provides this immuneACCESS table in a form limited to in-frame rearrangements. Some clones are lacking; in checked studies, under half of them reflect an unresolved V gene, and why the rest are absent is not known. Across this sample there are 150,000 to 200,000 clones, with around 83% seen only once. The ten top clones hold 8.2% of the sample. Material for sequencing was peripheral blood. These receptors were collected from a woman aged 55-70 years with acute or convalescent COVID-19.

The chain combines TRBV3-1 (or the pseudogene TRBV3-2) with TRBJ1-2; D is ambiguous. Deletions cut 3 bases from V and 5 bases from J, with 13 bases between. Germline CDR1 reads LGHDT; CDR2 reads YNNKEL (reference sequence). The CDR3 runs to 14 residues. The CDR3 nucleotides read TGTGCCAGCAGCCATTTAGGACTGGCGTATGGCTACACCTTC. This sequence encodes CASSHLGLAYGYTF.

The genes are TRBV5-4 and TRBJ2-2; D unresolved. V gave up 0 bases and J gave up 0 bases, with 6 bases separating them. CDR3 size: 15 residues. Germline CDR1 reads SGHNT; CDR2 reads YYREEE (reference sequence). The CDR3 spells CASSLDFANTGELFF. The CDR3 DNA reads TGTGCCAGCAGCTTGGACTTCGCGAACACCGGGGAGCTGTTTTTT.

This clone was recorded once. CDR3 in DNA: TGTGCCAGCAGCCCACCCGGCCGCGGGACGGGGGATACGCAGTATTTT. As protein: CASSPPGRGTGDTQYF. V gene TRBV11-2 combines with J gene TRBJ2-3, with D possibly being TRBD2 (6 bases). The CDR3 is 16 residues long. V lost 5 bases and J 6 bases, leaving 21 bases between the germline ends. The germline V gene has CDR1 SGHAT and CDR2 FQNNGV.

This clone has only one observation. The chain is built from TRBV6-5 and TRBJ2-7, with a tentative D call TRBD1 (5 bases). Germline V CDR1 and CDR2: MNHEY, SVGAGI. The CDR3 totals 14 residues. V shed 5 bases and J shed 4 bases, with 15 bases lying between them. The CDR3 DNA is TGTGCCAGCAGTACCCGACAGCTTGGGTACGAGCAGTACGTC. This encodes CASSTRQLGYEQYV.

CDR3: CASSLGINQPQHF. In DNA, the CDR3 is TGTGCCAGCAGTCTGGGCATCAATCAGCCCCAGCATTTT. The gene calls are TRBV28 and TRBJ1-5; no definite D call. The CDR3 runs to 13 residues. Trimming shortened V by 5 bases and J by 3 bases, and 8 bases separated the two germline ends. From germline, CDR1 is MDHEN and CDR2 SYDVKM.

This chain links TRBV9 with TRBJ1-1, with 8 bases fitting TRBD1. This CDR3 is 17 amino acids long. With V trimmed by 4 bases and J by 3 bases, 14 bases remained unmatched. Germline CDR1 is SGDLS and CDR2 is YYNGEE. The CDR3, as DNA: TGTGCCAGCAGCCATCCGACAGGGGCCGCCTGGGACACTGAAGCTTTCTTT. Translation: CASSHPTGAAWDTEAFF.

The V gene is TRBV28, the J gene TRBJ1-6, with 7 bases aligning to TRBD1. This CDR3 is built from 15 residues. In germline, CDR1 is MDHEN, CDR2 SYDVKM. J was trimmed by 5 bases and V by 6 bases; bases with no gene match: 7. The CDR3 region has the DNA TGTGCCAGCAGCCCTGGCGACAGGGATAATTCACCCCTCCACTTT. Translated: CASSPGDRDNSPLHF.

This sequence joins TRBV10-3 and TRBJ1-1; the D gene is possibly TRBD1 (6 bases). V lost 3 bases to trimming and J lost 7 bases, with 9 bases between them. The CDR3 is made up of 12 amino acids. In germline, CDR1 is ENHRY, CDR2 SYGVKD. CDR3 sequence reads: CAISDHRDEAFF. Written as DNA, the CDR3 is TGTGCCATCAGTGACCACAGGGATGAAGCTTTCTTT.

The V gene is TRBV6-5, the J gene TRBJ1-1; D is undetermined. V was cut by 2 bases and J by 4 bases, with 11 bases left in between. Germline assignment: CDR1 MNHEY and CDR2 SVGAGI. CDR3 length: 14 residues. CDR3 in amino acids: CASSYAGVATEAFF. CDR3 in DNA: TGTGCCAGCAGTTACGCCGGGGTTGCCACTGAAGCTTTCTTT.

The CDR3 DNA is TGTGCCAGCTCACCTCAGGACAGTCGAATGAACACTGAAGCTTTCTTT. As protein: CASSPQDSRMNTEAFF. The rearrangement uses TRBV18 and TRBJ1-1; weak D call: TRBD1 (6 bases). The CDR3 contains 16 residues. CDR1 is KGHSH, CDR2 LQKENI, per germline. V dropped 3 bases and J dropped 0 bases, with 14 bases sitting between them.

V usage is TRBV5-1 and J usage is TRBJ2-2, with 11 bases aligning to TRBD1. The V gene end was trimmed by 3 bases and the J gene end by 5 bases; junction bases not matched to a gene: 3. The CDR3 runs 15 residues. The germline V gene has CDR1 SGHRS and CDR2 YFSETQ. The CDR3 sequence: CASSSDRGQTGELFF. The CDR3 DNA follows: TGCGCCAGCAGCTCGGACAGGGGGCAGACCGGGGAGCTGTTTTTT.

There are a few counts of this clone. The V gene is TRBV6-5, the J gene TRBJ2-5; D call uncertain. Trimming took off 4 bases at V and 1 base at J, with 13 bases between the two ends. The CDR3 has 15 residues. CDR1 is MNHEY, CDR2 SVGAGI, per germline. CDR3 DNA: TGTGCCAGCAGTTCCCCTCGAGGTACCCAAGAGACCCAGTACTTC. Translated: CASSSPRGTQETQYF.

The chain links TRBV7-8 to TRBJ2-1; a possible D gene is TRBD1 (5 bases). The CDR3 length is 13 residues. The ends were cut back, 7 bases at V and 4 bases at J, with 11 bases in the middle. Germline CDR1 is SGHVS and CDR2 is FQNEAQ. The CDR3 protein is CASKGLGYNEQFF. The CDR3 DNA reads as TGTGCCAGCAAGGGGTTAGGTTACAATGAGCAGTTCTTC.

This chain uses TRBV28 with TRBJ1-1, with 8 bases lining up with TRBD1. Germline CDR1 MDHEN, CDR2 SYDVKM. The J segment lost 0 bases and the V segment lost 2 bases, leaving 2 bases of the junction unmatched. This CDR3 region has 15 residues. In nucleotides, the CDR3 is TGTGCCAGCAGTTTACCGGGACAGGTGAACACTGAAGCTTTCTTT. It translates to CASSLPGQVNTEAFF.

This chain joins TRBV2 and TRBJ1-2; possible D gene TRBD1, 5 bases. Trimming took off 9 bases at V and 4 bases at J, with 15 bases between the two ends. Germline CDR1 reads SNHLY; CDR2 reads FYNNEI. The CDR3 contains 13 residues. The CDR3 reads CAREWGIRYGYTF. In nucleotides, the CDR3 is TGTGCCAGGGAGTGGGGCATTCGCTATGGCTACACCTTC. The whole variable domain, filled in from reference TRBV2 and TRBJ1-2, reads EPEVTQTPSHQVTQMGQEVILRCVPISNHLYFYWYRQILGQKVEFLVSFYNNEISEKSEIFDDQFSVERPDGSNFTLKIRSTKLEDSAMYFCAREWGIRYGYTFGSGTRLTVV.

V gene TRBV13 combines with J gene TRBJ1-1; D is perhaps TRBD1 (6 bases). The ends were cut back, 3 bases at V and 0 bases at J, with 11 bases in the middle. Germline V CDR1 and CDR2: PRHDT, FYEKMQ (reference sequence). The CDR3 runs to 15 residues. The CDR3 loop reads CASSFNRALNTEAFF. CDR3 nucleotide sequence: TGTGCCAGCAGCTTTAACAGGGCATTGAACACTGAAGCTTTCTTT.

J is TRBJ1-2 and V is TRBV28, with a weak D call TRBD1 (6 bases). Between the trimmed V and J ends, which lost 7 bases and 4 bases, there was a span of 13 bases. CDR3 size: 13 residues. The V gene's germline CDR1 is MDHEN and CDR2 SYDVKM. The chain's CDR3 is CASTRTASYGYTF. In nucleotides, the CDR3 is TGTGCCAGCACCCGGACAGCCAGCTATGGCTACACCTTC.

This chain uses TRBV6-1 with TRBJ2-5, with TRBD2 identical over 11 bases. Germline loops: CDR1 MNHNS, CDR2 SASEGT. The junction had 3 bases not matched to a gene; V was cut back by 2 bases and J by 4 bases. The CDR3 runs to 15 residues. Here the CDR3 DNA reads TGTGCCAGCAGTGAACTAGCGGGGGGCGGAGAGACCCAGTACTTC. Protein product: CASSELAGGGETQYF.

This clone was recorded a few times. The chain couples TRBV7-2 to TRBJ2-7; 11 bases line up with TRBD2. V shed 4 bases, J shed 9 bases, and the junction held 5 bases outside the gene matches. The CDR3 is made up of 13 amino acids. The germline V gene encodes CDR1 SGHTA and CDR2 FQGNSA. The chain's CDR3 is CASSSGLAGPQYV. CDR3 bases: TGTGCCAGCAGCTCCGGACTAGCGGGCCCGCAGTACGTC.

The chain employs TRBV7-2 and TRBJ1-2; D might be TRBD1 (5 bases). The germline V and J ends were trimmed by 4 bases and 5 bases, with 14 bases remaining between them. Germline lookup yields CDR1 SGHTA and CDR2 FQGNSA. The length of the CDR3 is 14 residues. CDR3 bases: TGTGCCAGCAGCTACTTCGTACAGGATTATGGCTACACCTTC. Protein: CASSYFVQDYGYTF.

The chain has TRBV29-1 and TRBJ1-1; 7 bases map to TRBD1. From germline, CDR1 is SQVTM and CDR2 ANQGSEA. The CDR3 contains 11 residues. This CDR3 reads CSGGGSFEAFF. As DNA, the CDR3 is TGCAGTGGAGGGGGCTCTTTTGAAGCTTTCTTT. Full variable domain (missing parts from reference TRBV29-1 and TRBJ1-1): SAVISQKPSRDICQRGTSLTIQCQVDSQVTMMFWYRQQPGQSLTLIATANQGSEATYESGFVIDKFPISRPNLTFSTLTVSNMSPEDSSIYLCSGGGSFEAFFGQGTRLTVV.

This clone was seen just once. This CDR3 is CASSKGGGVQETQYF. DNA of the CDR3: TGCGCCAGCAGCAAAGGCGGCGGGGTACAAGAGACCCAGTACTTC. The chain combines TRBV5-1 with TRBJ2-5; tentatively, D is TRBD2 (6 bases). Trimming removed 4 bases from V and 2 bases from J, with 15 bases in between. The length of the CDR3 is 15 residues. CDR1 and CDR2 (germline): SGHRS, YFSETQ.

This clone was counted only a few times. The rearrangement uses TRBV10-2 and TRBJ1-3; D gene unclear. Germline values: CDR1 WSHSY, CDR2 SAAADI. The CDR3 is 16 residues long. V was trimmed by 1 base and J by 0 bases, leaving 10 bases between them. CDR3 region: CASSELLRSSGNTIYF. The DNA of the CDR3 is TGCGCCAGCAGTGAGTTGCTGAGGTCCTCTGGAAACACCATATATTTT.

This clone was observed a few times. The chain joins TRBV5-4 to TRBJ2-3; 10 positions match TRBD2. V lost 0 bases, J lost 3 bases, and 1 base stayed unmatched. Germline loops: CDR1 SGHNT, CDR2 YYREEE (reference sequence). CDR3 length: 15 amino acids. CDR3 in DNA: TGTGCCAGCAGCTTGGATAGCGGGAGGACAGATACGCAGTATTTT. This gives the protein CASSLDSGRTDTQYF. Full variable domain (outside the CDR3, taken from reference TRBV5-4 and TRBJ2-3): ETGVTQSPTHLIKTRGQQVTLRCSSQSGHNTVSWYQQALGQGPQFIFQYYREEENGRGNFPPRFSGLQFPNYSSELNVNALELDDSALYLCASSLDSGRTDTQYFGPGTRLTVL.

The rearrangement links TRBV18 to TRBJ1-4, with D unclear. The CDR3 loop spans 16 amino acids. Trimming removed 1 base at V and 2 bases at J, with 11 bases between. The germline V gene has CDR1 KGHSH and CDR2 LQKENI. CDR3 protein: CASSPQRVGTNEKLFF. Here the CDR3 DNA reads TGTGCCAGCTCACCACAGCGGGTAGGGACTAATGAAAAACTGTTTTTT.

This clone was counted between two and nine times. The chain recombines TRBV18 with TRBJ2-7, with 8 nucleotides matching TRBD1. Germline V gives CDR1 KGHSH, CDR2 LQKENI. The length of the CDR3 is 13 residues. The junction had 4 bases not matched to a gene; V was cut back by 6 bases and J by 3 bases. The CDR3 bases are TGTGCCAGCTCTCCCGGGACAGGCTACGAGCAGTACGTC. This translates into CASSPGTGYEQYV.